One and the same sample provided the 4 T cell receptor beta chains below, sequenced in a study of kidney transplant recipient with SARS-CoV-2 infection. A single record per CDR3 protein comes from TCRdb applying MiXCR to the reads. Of 200,000 to 300,000 distinct CDR3 sequences in the sample, less than 35% were seen once. This material consisted of a blood sample, taken at baseline and on approximately day 120 from a kidney transplant recipient. These receptor sequences come from a male patient in his 30s who had COVID-19 and was a kidney transplant recipient. The graft donor may have contributed some T cells.

This chain links TRBV8-2 with TRBJ1-2. TRBV8-2 is termed a pseudogene. CDR3 size: 16 residues. CDR3: CGSFSGDSRKTYGYTF. CDR3 sequence (DNA): TGTGGCAGTTTCAGCGGTGATAGCCGAAAGACCTATGGCTACACCTTC.

This clonotype came up many times. The V gene is TRBV5-6, the J gene TRBJ1-2; no definite D call. The CDR3 loop spans 16 amino acids. Trimming shortened V by 7 bases and J by 4 bases, and 23 bases separated the two germline ends. Germline CDR1 SGHDT, CDR2 YYEEEE. The CDR3 protein is CASAADNSRKTYGYTF. CDR3 sequence (DNA): TGTGCCAGCGCTGCAGACAATAGTCGAAAGACCTATGGCTACACCTTC.

This clonotype was counted only a few times. This may arise from a read error, as a much more abundant clone is one base away. The rearrangement links TRBV25-1 to TRBJ1-2; D is unclear. The CDR3 is 17 residues long. With 5 bases removed from V and 4 bases from J, the gap between germline ends came to 23 bases. Germline V gene data show CDR1 as MGHDK and CDR2 as SYGVNS. In DNA form, the CDR3 reads TGTGCCAGCAGTATAAAGATAGAACTGGGAAAGACCTATGGCTACACCTTC. Translation gives CASSIKIELGKTYGYTF.

This clonotype was observed many times. The CDR3 nucleotides read TGTGCCAGCAGCTCCGGGACTAGCTCCTCGGGAGAGACCCAGTACTTC. It is translated as CASSSGTSSSGETQYF. The rearrangement uses TRBV7-2 and TRBJ2-5, with TRBD2 identical over 9 bases. Germline-derived CDR1 and CDR2 are SGHTA and FQGNSA. CDR3 length: 16 amino acids. V trimming: 4 bases; J trimming: 4 bases; junction bases outside the gene matches: 10.